This T cell receptor (beta chain) came from a study of kidney transplant recipient with SARS-CoV-2 infection (dated by TCRdb to the early 2020s). Concerning this clonotype itself: The antigen it binds to is not known. It may be a read error: a sequence one base away is much more abundant.

The time point label, as the study defines it: pre-pandemic baseline sample and day 111 after first positive SARS-CoV-2 test. Sequencing instrument: Illumina MiSeq. Profiling of the peripheral T cell repertoire targeted human TCRbeta genes. The source study handled its data this way. Differential clonotype abundance was tested with beta-binomial modelling to account for variability over time. Expanded clonotypes were screened against the ImmuneCODE reference database of SARS-CoV-2-associated TCRs and mapped to viral genome regions. Additional repertoire analyses examined TRBV gene usage, CDR3 length, CDR3 amino acid overlap between time points, distributions of clonotype abundance, and Jaccard similarity. The raw public reads went through TCRdb reprocessing: fastp at Q25, MiXCR clone calling, in-frame beta chains kept. Rows merge per CDR3 protein into single entries with the most common DNA and genes. The V and J calls and clone size come from TCRdb's table, not from the authors' own analysis. Across this sample there are some 220,000 distinct CDR3 sequences, with less than 35% seen only once. Roughly 7% of the sample is taken by the ten largest.

The CDR3 covers 18 residues, taking in both the cysteine and the phenylalanine. The retained sequence is limited to the CDR3, 54 bases, with the frame set at the first base. The chain was built from TRBV12-3 or TRBV12-4 and TRBJ1-4; 10 central bases correspond to TRBD1. This receptor was identified in a male patient aged 25-45 years who had COVID-19 and was a kidney transplant recipient. Donor T cells from the graft may be present among the T cells after a transplant. Sequences were derived from a blood sample, sampled at baseline and on day 111 from a kidney transplant recipient. CDR3 loop: CASSSTDRGRNLGEKLLF. Here is the DNA: TGTGCCAGCAGTTCGACAGACAGGGGGCGAAATCTGGGTGAAAAACTGCTTTTT.